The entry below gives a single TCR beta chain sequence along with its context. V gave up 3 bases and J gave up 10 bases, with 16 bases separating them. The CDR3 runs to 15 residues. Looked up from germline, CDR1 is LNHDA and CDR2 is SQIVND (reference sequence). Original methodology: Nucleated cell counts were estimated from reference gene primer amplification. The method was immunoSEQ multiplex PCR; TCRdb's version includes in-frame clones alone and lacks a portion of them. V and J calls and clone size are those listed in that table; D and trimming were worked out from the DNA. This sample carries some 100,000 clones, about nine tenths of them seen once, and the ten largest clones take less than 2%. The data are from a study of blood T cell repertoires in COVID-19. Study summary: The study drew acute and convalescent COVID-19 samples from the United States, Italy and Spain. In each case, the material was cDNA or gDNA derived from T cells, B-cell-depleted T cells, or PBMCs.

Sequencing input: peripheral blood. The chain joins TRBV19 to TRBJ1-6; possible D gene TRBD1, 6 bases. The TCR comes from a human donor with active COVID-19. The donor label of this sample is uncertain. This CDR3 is CASSMREGEVSPLHF. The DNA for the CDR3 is TGTGCCAGTAGTATGAGGGAGGGGGAAGTATCACCCCTCCACTTT.